This T cell receptor beta chain was recovered during a study of shared clonotypes between healthy human individuals (dated by TCRdb to about 2020). With respect to the entire study: The cohort comprised a couple of women and three men aged 18 to 49 years. The study deeply sequenced blood TCR repertoires of about five healthy adults to estimate repertoire size and the extent of clonotype sharing between individuals. Between about 0.8 and 9 billion PBMCs per donor were obtained by leukapheresis. Libraries were prepared and TCR repertoires were sequenced by different laboratories using diverse techniques, in order to increase sequencing depth and limit assay-specific biases. For each donor, three plates each were used for CD4 naive and CD4 memory, two plates were used for CD8 naive, and one plate was used for CD8 memory. Study-wide conclusions, independent of this receptor: Sampling was restricted to blood, and TCR repertoires in tissues likely differ from the TCR repertoires found in blood. Across a handful of donors, around 5.4% of naive CD4, more than 3% of naive CD8, under 2.5% of memory CD4, and 0.4% of memory CD8 clonotypes were shared. Pairwise subsampling led to the expectation that sequencing depth would affect the degree of clonotype sharing among donors. Compared with non-shared clonotypes, the clonotypes found in all four sorted-subset donors had higher generation probabilities. The genetic and exposure-history diversity represented was limited by the small number of donors. Estimated clonotype richness was generally larger for naive than for memory subsets. Even with the large sequencing depth, rarefaction of the sorted-subset datasets indicated that sequencing was incomplete.

Using the deep immunoSEQ assay, TCR CDR3 regions were amplified from genomic DNA by multiplex PCR. Extracted genomic DNA from each cell subset was distributed evenly across all wells of several immunoSEQ 96-well plates, and each plate was treated as a replicate. For sorted subsets, each replicate PCR was loaded with approximately 0.2 ug genomic DNA, equivalent to 30,000 to 35,000 T cell genomes. Purified libraries were measured with a Qubit 3.0 fluorometer, size-checked on a Bioanalyzer 2100, and measured again with the KAPA Library Quantification kit. A separate single-read 150-cycle Illumina NextSeq 550 flow cell was used to sequence each immunoSEQ 96-well plate. As for how the authors treated the data: The immunoSEQ output contained only junctional sequences without quality scores, so filtering could not match that applied to full-length reads. To assign V/J genes and CDR3, sequences were annotated against IMGT germline references using PyIR, a Python wrapper for IgBLAST v1.9. Reads were filtered out if the reads had weak V/J assignments (E-value above 1e-6), no CDR3, stop codons, out-of-frame junctions, or ambiguous translated residues. V3J clonotypes were defined as sequences sharing the same inferred V gene, J gene, and CDR3 amino acid sequence. To compute the percentage overlap between repertoires, the number of shared unique clonotypes was divided by the size of the smaller repertoire. RTK rarefaction, the Chao1 estimator, and Recon v2.1 estimates of unobserved clonotypes were used to assess repertoire richness. Generation probabilities for all TCRbeta clonotypes obtained by the gDNA method from a handful of donors were computed using OLGA. TCRdb provides this immuneACCESS table in a form limited to in-frame rearrangements. Some clones are lacking; in checked studies, under half of them reflect an unresolved V gene, and why the rest are absent is not known. Clone size and V and J calls were adopted from that table, with D and trimming inferred from the DNA. In all, the sample holds about 1.5 million clones, and over 95% of those were seen once. The ten largest clones take up approximately 1% of the sample.

Healthy HIV-negative adults with no recently reported acute infections or vaccinations were included as donors. Every donor was a Caucasian adult living in Nashville, Tennessee, USA. CD4+ T cells were enriched by magnetic negative selection; naive cells were then positively selected on CD45RA, and the negative fraction formed the memory subset. After blood collection by leukapheresis, PBMCs were isolated using Ficoll-Histopaque density gradient centrifugation and then cryopreserved in the vapor phase of liquid nitrogen. Analytical flow cytometry was used to check the purity and quantity of each magnetically sorted T cell population. Genomic DNA was isolated from every sorted fraction and measured by UV absorbance on a Nanodrop 2000c. Of note for this clone: The antigen it recognizes is unknown. There are no base qualities to consult, and no much larger clone falls within one base.

From the germline V gene, CDR1 is MDHEN and CDR2 is SYDVKM. The cysteine opens and the phenylalanine closes a CDR3 of 15 amino acids. The CDR3 DNA has 45 bases and is translated from base 1. From V the trimming removes 9 bases and from J it removes 9 bases, while the gene matches leave 13 bases of the junction unaccounted for. The source material was naive CD4+ T cells sorted from blood. What this sample's cell subset or site label stands for: CD45RA+ positively selected. The sequence is built from TRBV28 and TRBJ2-1; 11 bases in between match TRBD2. The clonotype comes from a man aged 25 to 40 in good health. The CDR3 corresponds to CASEYGTSGRSEQFF. The nucleotide sequence reads TGTGCCAGTGAGTACGGGACTAGCGGTCGCAGTGAGCAGTTCTTC.